Each of the 14 T cell receptor beta chains below was sequenced from the same sample in a study of T cells after yellow fever vaccination. TCRdb re-called the 5' RACE reads through MiXCR, storing one row per CDR3 protein. The repertoire consists of under 700,000 distinct CDR3 sequences, with about 17% occurring once and the leading ten covering 17%. Specimen: PBMCs, collected 5 days after the first yellow fever vaccination. Source of these receptors: a young man who received the YFV17D yellow fever vaccine.

This clonotype was seen a handful of times. The chain links TRBV6-1 to TRBJ1-6; D might be TRBD1 (5 bases). CDR3 size: 16 residues. Germline V gene data show CDR1 as MNHNS and CDR2 as SASEGT. Trimming took off 6 bases at V and 6 bases at J, with 18 bases between the two ends. The CDR3 here is CASRDWRRATNSPLHF. CDR3 DNA sequence: TGTGCCAGCAGGGATTGGCGCAGGGCGACTAATTCACCCCTCCACTTT.

The chain is built from TRBV18 and TRBJ1-5; no definite D call. CDR3 size: 13 residues. Germline V gene sequence: CDR1 KGHSH, CDR2 LQKENI. V lost 1 base, J lost 7 bases, and 8 bases lay in between. CDR3 sequence (DNA): TGTGCCAGCTCACCACTGGGGTACCAGCCCCAGCATTTT. Protein sequence: CASSPLGYQPQHF. The whole variable domain, filled in from reference TRBV18 and TRBJ1-5, reads NAGVMQNPRHLVRRRGQEARLRCSPMKGHSHVYWYRQLPEEGLKFMVYLQKENIIDESGMPKERFSAEFPKEGPSILRIQQVVRGDSAAYFCASSPLGYQPQHFGDGTRLSIL.

This clonotype was counted between two and nine times. The chain links TRBV27 to TRBJ1-6; D unclear. CDR3 length: 12 amino acids. Trimming cost V 3 bases and J 8 bases, with 5 bases left between them. Germline assignment: CDR1 MNHEY and CDR2 SMNVEV (reference sequence). CDR3 amino acids: CASSFPDSPLHF. In DNA, the CDR3 is TGTGCCAGCAGTTTTCCCGATTCACCCCTCCACTTT.

V and J are TRBV7-9 and TRBJ1-1; TRBD1 might be the D (5 bases). Germline V gene sequence: CDR1 SEHNR, CDR2 FQNEAQ (reference sequence). V was shortened by 6 bases and J by 5 bases, with 19 bases between the two germline ends. The CDR3 totals 15 residues. The CDR3 loop is CASSLTLERGTEAFF. In nucleotides, the CDR3 is TGTGCCAGCAGTCTCACACTCGAACGGGGGACTGAAGCTTTCTTT.

The CDR3 loop is CASSSRDIGFYQPQHF. The CDR3 coding sequence is TGTGCCAGCAGTTCTCGAGACATCGGTTTCTATCAGCCCCAGCATTTT. The chain has TRBV6-2 or TRBV6-3 and TRBJ1-5; D is ambiguous. The CDR3 length is 16 residues. Trimming left V 4 bases short and J 5 bases short, with 18 bases between. In germline, CDR1 is MNHEY, CDR2 SVGEGT.

This clonotype has more than one count but fewer than ten. The chain combines TRBV2 with TRBJ2-7; TRBD1 might be the D (6 bases). V was pared by 8 bases and J by 4 bases, with 12 bases between. The CDR3 loop spans 12 amino acids. The V gene's germline CDR1 is SNHLY and CDR2 FYNNEI. The CDR3 bases are TGTGCCAGCCGGACAGACCTATACGAGCAGTACTTC. This sequence encodes CASRTDLYEQYF.

This clonotype was detected once. This chain joins TRBV5-6 and TRBJ1-5; D not resolved. V was shortened by 6 bases and J by 5 bases, with 9 bases between the two germline ends. CDR1 is SGHDT, CDR2 YYEEEE, per germline. CDR3 length: 12 residues. In DNA form, the CDR3 reads TGTGCCAGCAACTACGGGGATCAGCCCCAGCATTTT. Its protein product is CASNYGDQPQHF. Filled out from reference TRBV5-6 and TRBJ1-5, the complete variable domain reads DAGVTQSPTHLIKTRGQQVTLRCSPKSGHDTVSWYQQALGQGPQFIFQYYEEEERQRGNFPDRFSGHQFPNYSSELNVNALLLGDSALYLCASNYGDQPQHFGDGTRLSIL.

At least ten counts were recorded for this clonotype. The chain recombines TRBV25-1 with TRBJ2-1; no definite D call. In germline, CDR1 is MGHDK, CDR2 SYGVNS. V lost 5 bases to trimming and J lost 8 bases, with 19 bases between them. There are 15 residues in the CDR3. The CDR3 DNA is TGTGCCAGCAGTATGAGACTTACCCCGGCGGATGAGCAGTTCTTC. Protein product: CASSMRLTPADEQFF. The variable domain in full, completed from reference TRBV25-1 and TRBJ2-1, reads EADIYQTPRYLVIGTGKKITLECSQTMGHDKMYWYQQDPGMELHLIHYSYGVNSTEKGDLSSESTVSRIRTEHFPLTLESARPSHTSQYLCASSMRLTPADEQFFGPGTRLTVL.

This clonotype showed up just a few times. V and J are TRBV7-2 and TRBJ2-7; D is unresolved. The ends were cut back, 6 bases at V and 4 bases at J, with 10 bases in the middle. Germline V gives CDR1 SGHTA, CDR2 FQGNSA. This CDR3 region has 12 residues. CDR3 nucleotides: TGTGCCAGCAGTGGAGAGATTTACGAGCAGTACTTC. Residues: CASSGEIYEQYF.

The chain carries TRBV20-1 and TRBJ1-1, with D perhaps matching TRBD1 (6 bases). The germline CDR1 and CDR2 sequences are DFQATT and SNEGSKA (reference sequence). CDR3 size: 12 residues. The ends were cut back, 7 bases at V and 13 bases at J, with 22 bases in the middle. The CDR3 bases are TGCAGTGTGAGATATCGGGGGCTCGGGGATTTCTTT. It specifies CSVRYRGLGDFF.

There are a few counts of this clonotype. The V and J genes are TRBV11-2 and TRBJ1-1, with a tentative D call TRBD1 (5 bases). V was pared by 3 bases and J by 6 bases, with 17 bases between. The CDR3 length is 15 residues. Germline loops: CDR1 SGHAT, CDR2 FQNNGV. Here the CDR3 DNA reads TGTGCCAGCAGCTTGCTCTACGGGGGTGGGCCTGAAGCTTTCTTT. The encoded protein is CASSLLYGGGPEAFF.

Many counts were recorded for this clonotype. The chain couples TRBV5-6 to TRBJ1-2; the D is unclear. The CDR3 spans 14 residues. Germline CDR1 and CDR2: SGHDT and YYEEEE. V lost 1 base and J 6 bases, leaving 13 bases between the germline ends. In DNA form, the CDR3 reads TGTGCCAGCAGCTTGCCCAGCCCAGCAAATGGCTACACCTTC. Amino acid sequence: CASSLPSPANGYTF.

This chain uses TRBV4-2 with TRBJ1-3; tentative D call: TRBD1 (5 bases). Germline CDR1 is LGHNA and CDR2 is YNFKEQ. This CDR3 spans 12 amino acids. V lost 9 bases to trimming and J lost 6 bases, with 12 bases between them. The CDR3 DNA reads as TGTGCCAGTTTTGGGGCGAAAAACACCATATATTTT. This encodes CASFGAKNTIYF.

The chain is built from TRBV29-1 and TRBJ1-2; D gene unclear. Germline values: CDR1 SQVTM, CDR2 ANQGSEA. V lost 3 bases and J 5 bases, leaving 7 bases between the germline ends. The CDR3 has 11 residues. CDR3 in DNA: TGCAGCGTTGAGGACCGGTATGGCTACACCTTC. Its translation: CSVEDRYGYTF.